The next 8 T cell receptor beta chains were all read from a single sample in a study of blood T cell repertoires in COVID-19. This table comes from immunoSEQ multiplex PCR, and its TCRdb copy is limited to in-frame clones, with some not included. Of approximately 200,000 clones in the sample, roughly 84% were seen once. Material: PBMCs or T cells enriched from blood (not recorded which). The receptors were sampled from a man in his forties who had recovered from COVID-19.

The V and J genes are TRBV5-1 and TRBJ2-7; the D is unclear. V was pared by 0 bases and J by 3 bases, with 7 bases between. Germline V gives CDR1 SGHRS, CDR2 YFSETQ. The CDR3 is 13 residues long. CDR3 region: CASSLAQDYEQYF. As DNA, the CDR3 is TGCGCCAGCAGCTTGGCCCAGGACTACGAGCAGTACTTC.

This clone has only a few counts. The gene calls are TRBV5-1 and TRBJ1-6; D not certain. V lost 4 bases, J lost 8 bases, and 10 bases lay in between. The CDR3 contains 13 residues. Looked up from germline, CDR1 is SGHRS and CDR2 is YFSETQ. The CDR3 DNA reads TGCGCCAGCAGCCTGAGGACTGATTCACCCCTCCACTTT. It codes for CASSLRTDSPLHF.

J is TRBJ1-4 and V is TRBV30, with D possibly TRBD1 on 6 matching bases. V lost 3 bases, J lost 7 bases, and 15 bases lay in between. The CDR3 contains 14 residues. Germline CDR1 reads GTSNPN; CDR2 reads SVGIG (reference sequence). As DNA, the CDR3 is TGTGCCTGGAGGTTCAGAGGGGGTGGTGAAAAACTGTTTTTT. As protein: CAWRFRGGGEKLFF. The full variable domain, rest sourced from reference TRBV30 and TRBJ1-4, is SQTIHQWPATLVQPVGSPLSLECTVEGTSNPNLYWYRQAAGRGLQLLFYSVGIGQISSEVPQNLSASRPQDRQFILSSKKLLLSDSGFYLCAWRFRGGGEKLFFGSGTQLSVL.

This CDR3 is CATSRDRLAGGEQFF. The CDR3 nucleotides are TGTGCCACCAGCAGAGATCGGCTAGCGGGGGGGGAACAGTTCTTC. The V and J genes are TRBV15 and TRBJ2-1, with TRBD2 identical over 12 bases. The germline gives CDR1 LNHNV, CDR2 YYDKDF (reference sequence). CDR3 length: 15 residues. V lost 0 bases to trimming and J lost 13 bases; unmatched junction nucleotides: 7.

V is TRBV29-1 and J is TRBJ2-1; D might be TRBD1 (5 bases). The germline V gene has CDR1 SQVTM and CDR2 ANQGSEA. CDR3 length equals 11 residues. Trimming took off 5 bases at V and 12 bases at J, with 14 bases between the two ends. CDR3 coding DNA: TGCAGCGTTCTCGACAGCCTCGGGCAGTTCTTC. Translating gives CSVLDSLGQFF.

About this clone itself: The sample has other DNA sequences that encode this CDR3 too. This chain joins TRBV27 and TRBJ1-1, with a weak D call TRBD1 (5 bases). Trimming took off 3 bases at V and 1 base at J, with 9 bases between the two ends. The length of the CDR3 is 14 residues. CDR1 and CDR2 (germline): MNHEY, SMNVEV (reference sequence). Here the CDR3 DNA reads TGTGCCAGCAGTTTGGGGCGGGGGAACACTGAAGCTTTCTTT. Its protein is CASSLGRGNTEAFF.

This chain links TRBV30 with TRBJ1-1, with 9 bases identical to TRBD1. CDR3 length equals 15 residues. The V and J ends lost 4 bases and 4 bases, in that order; junction bases with no gene match: 10. Germline V gene sequence: CDR1 GTSNPN, CDR2 SVGIG (reference sequence). In DNA form, the CDR3 reads TGTGCCTGGACGCGGGACAGGGATTTTGGCACTGAAGCTTTCTTT. Protein sequence: CAWTRDRDFGTEAFF.

The rearrangement joins TRBV7-2 to TRBJ2-5; 11 nucleotides agree with TRBD2. J gave up 4 bases and V 1 base, and 8 bases lay outside the gene matches. CDR1 and CDR2 (germline): SGHTA, FQGNSA. The CDR3 is 17 amino acids. CDR3 in DNA: TGTGCCAGCAGCTTAGTCCGGGGTAGCGGGGGGGCAGAGACCCAGTACTTC. Protein: CASSLVRGSGGAETQYF.